These 30 T cell receptor beta chains originate from one sample sequenced in a study of T-cell memory formation after mild COVID-19. In TCRdb, the 5' RACE reads were re-called with MiXCR into one record per CDR3 protein. The top ten hold about 12% of the sample, which has some 410,000 distinct CDR3 sequences, less than 25% seen once. The specimen was PBMCs or a T cell subset sorted from them (not recorded which). Source of these receptors: an adult woman who had mild COVID-19 (a few samples of this study predate the infection). Cell type and time point are not known.

J is TRBJ2-3 and V is TRBV2, with D tentatively TRBD1 (6 bases). The CDR3 runs to 13 residues. Trimming stripped 6 bases from V and 5 bases from J, with 12 bases between. Germline V gives CDR1 SNHLY, CDR2 FYNNEI. For the CDR3, the DNA is TGTGCCAGCAGCCTGTTACAGGGAGATACGCAGTATTTT. Residues: CASSLLQGDTQYF.

This clonotype has only a few counts. The chain combines TRBV7-9 with TRBJ2-3, with D possibly matching TRBD2 (6 bases). The CDR3 is made up of 18 amino acids. Trimming removed 0 bases at V and 0 bases at J, with 16 bases between. Germline CDR1 reads SEHNR; CDR2 reads FQNEAQ (reference sequence). The chain's CDR3 is CASSLASGTRTSTDTQYF. The CDR3 DNA is TGTGCCAGCAGCTTAGCGAGTGGGACTCGCACTAGCACAGATACGCAGTATTTT. The full variable domain, in which reference TRBV7-9 and TRBJ2-3 provide the parts outside the CDR3, is DTGVSQNPRHKITKRGQNVTFRCDPISEHNRLYWYRQTLGQGPEFLTYFQNEAQLEKSRLLSDRFSAERPKGSFSTLEIQRTEQGDSAMYLCASSLASGTRTSTDTQYFGPGTRLTVL.

J is TRBJ2-3 and V is TRBV7-8; 10 nucleotides agree with TRBD2. Unmatched junction bases numbered 9, after V lost 6 bases and J lost 3 bases. Germline V lookup: CDR1 SGHVS, CDR2 FQNEAQ. The CDR3 is 16 residues long. The CDR3 reads CASRSLLAGVTDTQYF. In DNA form, the CDR3 reads TGTGCCAGCAGGTCCCTGCTAGCGGGAGTAACAGATACGCAGTATTTT.

The chain employs TRBV7-9 and TRBJ2-7; D is perhaps TRBD1 or TRBD2 (6 bases each). The germline V and J ends were trimmed by 6 bases and 2 bases, with 11 bases remaining between them. Germline V gene lookup returns CDR1 SEHNR and CDR2 FQNEAQ (reference sequence). There are 13 residues in the CDR3. The CDR3 nucleotides read TGTGCCAGCAGGGAGGGGGGAACCTACGAGCAGTACTTC. Encoded protein: CASREGGTYEQYF.

The chain carries TRBV19 and TRBJ2-7; TRBD2 matches at 9 bases. Germline assignment: CDR1 LNHDA and CDR2 SQIVND (reference sequence). The CDR3 length is 14 residues. The junction had 5 bases not matched to a gene; V was cut back by 6 bases and J by 2 bases. CDR3 region: CASRSGGYPYEQYF. CDR3 sequence (DNA): TGTGCCAGTAGGAGCGGGGGGTACCCCTACGAGCAGTACTTC. Variable domain in full (rest from reference TRBV19 and TRBJ2-7): DGGITQSPKYLFRKEGQNVTLSCEQNLNHDAMYWYRQDPGQGLRLIYYSQIVNDFQKGDIAEGYSVSREKKESFPLTVTSAQKNPTAFYLCASRSGGYPYEQYFGPGTRLTVT.

This chain joins TRBV6-1 and TRBJ2-7; 10 bases map to TRBD2. Trimming at V came to 6 bases and at J to 7 bases, leaving 15 bases not matched to a gene. This CDR3 is 16 amino acids long. Germline CDR1 MNHNS, CDR2 SASEGT. The chain's CDR3 is CASRSPGTSDLREQYF. The CDR3 DNA follows: TGTGCCAGCAGGAGCCCCGGGACTAGCGACTTGAGGGAGCAGTACTTC.

The chain is built from TRBV24-1 and TRBJ2-1; D not resolved. Germline V gene sequence: CDR1 KGHDR, CDR2 SFDVKD. CDR3 size: 14 residues. Trimming removed 4 bases at V and 5 bases at J, with 11 bases between. CDR3 loop: CATSETRTDNEQFF. The CDR3 bases are TGTGCCACCAGTGAAACACGGACCGACAATGAGCAGTTCTTC.

This clonotype was counted ten times or more. This chain connects TRBV5-1 to TRBJ2-2, with D unresolved. The V and J ends lost 0 bases and 2 bases respectively, with 5 bases between them. Looked up from germline, CDR1 is SGHRS and CDR2 is YFSETQ. This CDR3 spans 14 amino acids. The CDR3 coding sequence is TGCGCCAGCAGCTTGGACATTAACACCGGGGAGCTGTTTTTT. It translates to CASSLDINTGELFF.

This clonotype was seen only a few times. J is TRBJ2-3 and V is TRBV4-1, with D hard to call. Germline V gene data show CDR1 as MGHRA and CDR2 as YSYEKL. This CDR3 is 13 amino acids long. V lost 0 bases, J lost 2 bases, and 3 bases lay in between. In nucleotides, the CDR3 is TGCGCCAGCAGCCAAGACTACACAGATACGCAGTATTTT. Amino acid sequence: CASSQDYTDTQYF.

V is TRBV7-6 and J is TRBJ2-3, with D possibly matching TRBD2 (6 bases). There are 16 residues in the CDR3. Trimming cost V 6 bases and J 1 base, with 17 bases left between them. The germline V gene encodes CDR1 SGHVS and CDR2 FNYEAQ. In nucleotides, the CDR3 is TGTGCCAGCAGAGGGACTGTCTGGAGTGGCACAGATACGCAGTATTTT. This encodes CASRGTVWSGTDTQYF.

This chain joins TRBV7-2 and TRBJ2-3, with D possibly matching TRBD1 (5 bases). V was cut by 5 bases and J by 2 bases, with 14 bases left in between. From germline, CDR1 is SGHTA and CDR2 FQGNSA. The CDR3 contains 15 residues. Written as DNA, the CDR3 is TGTGCCAGCAGCCCGAAAAGGGGTTACACAGATACGCAGTATTTT. Translation gives CASSPKRGYTDTQYF.

The chain carries TRBV10-3 and TRBJ2-7, with D perhaps TRBD1 (6 bases). The CDR3 consists of 13 residues. CDR1 ENHRY and CDR2 SYGVKD come from the germline V gene. The germline V and J ends were trimmed by 0 bases and 7 bases, with 10 bases remaining between them. CDR3 protein: CAISESGQREQYF. In DNA, the CDR3 is TGTGCCATCAGTGAGTCGGGACAAAGGGAGCAGTACTTC.

This clonotype showed up just a few times. The rearrangement joins TRBV9 to TRBJ2-7, with 12 bases lining up with TRBD1. The CDR3 has 17 residues. Germline lookup yields CDR1 SGDLS and CDR2 YYNGEE. Unmatched junction bases numbered 8, after V lost 1 base and J lost 3 bases. DNA of the CDR3: TGTGCCAGCAGCGTAACAGGAGGGACAGGGGGCATCTACGAGCAGTACTTC. Protein: CASSVTGGTGGIYEQYF.

Points on this clonotype: One end of the junction does not line up with germline, which may come from a read error. The chain combines TRBV5-1 with TRBJ2-3; D remains unclear. This CDR3 region has 14 residues. The V gene's germline CDR1 is SGHRS and CDR2 YFSETQ. For the CDR3, the DNA is TGCGCCATCAGCTTGGCCGGCAGGACAGATACGCAGTATTTT. Its protein is CAISLAGRTDTQYF.

This clonotype was observed a few times. The J gene is TRBJ2-7, the V gene TRBV12-5, with 12 nucleotides matching TRBD2. Per germline, CDR1 LGHNT and CDR2 FRNRAP. The CDR3 runs 19 residues. V trimming: 6 bases; J trimming: 6 bases; junction bases outside the gene matches: 21. The CDR3 region has the DNA TGTGCTAGTGGCCCCCAGGGACTAGCGGGCAGAGTGGAACCTGCCGAGCAGTACTTC. As protein: CASGPQGLAGRVEPAEQYF.

The CDR3, as DNA: TGTGCCAGCAGCGTGCAGGGGGCCCCGGGAAACACCATATATTTT. It yields the protein CASSVQGAPGNTIYF. The V call is TRBV9, the J call TRBJ1-3; 8 bases are a match to TRBD1. From germline, CDR1 is SGDLS and CDR2 YYNGEE. The CDR3 runs 15 residues. V lost 2 bases to trimming and J lost 4 bases; unmatched junction nucleotides: 5.

The V gene is TRBV5-6, the J gene TRBJ1-5; maybe TRBD1 (5 bases). Germline V gene data show CDR1 as SGHDT and CDR2 as YYEEEE. This CDR3 is 14 amino acids long. V lost 3 bases and J 3 bases, leaving 10 bases between the germline ends. The CDR3 DNA reads TGTGCCAGCAGCTCCACGGGGGACAATCAGCCCCAGCATTTT. This encodes CASSSTGDNQPQHF.

This chain links TRBV6-5 with TRBJ1-1; D possibly corresponds to TRBD1 (6 bases). Germline V lookup: CDR1 MNHEY, CDR2 SVGAGI. Trimming took off 2 bases at V and 4 bases at J, with 11 bases between the two ends. The CDR3 spans 14 residues. The CDR3 protein is CASSYRGDGTEAFF. The CDR3 nucleotides are TGTGCCAGCAGTTACAGGGGGGACGGCACTGAAGCTTTCTTT.

The chain uses TRBV6-6 and TRBJ2-7; possible D gene TRBD2, 6 bases. Germline lookup yields CDR1 MNHNY and CDR2 SVGAGI (reference sequence). V gave up 6 bases and J gave up 0 bases, with 18 bases separating them. There are 16 residues in the CDR3. In DNA, the CDR3 is TGTGCCAGCAGCCCGCACCGGGACTGGAGCTCCTACGAGCAGTACTTC. It encodes CASSPHRDWSSYEQYF.

J is TRBJ1-5 and V is TRBV12-3 or TRBV12-4, with D unresolved. The CDR3 runs to 16 residues. V was pared by 5 bases and J by 10 bases, with 24 bases between. CDR3 nucleotides: TGTGCCAGCAGTAACCCAACGACGGTTACTCTAAGCCCCCAGCATTTT. Translation gives CASSNPTTVTLSPQHF.

This chain joins TRBV5-4 and TRBJ2-7; TRBD1 agrees at 9 bases. Germline CDR1 SGHNT, CDR2 YYREEE (reference sequence). This CDR3 is built from 14 residues. V lost 4 bases, J lost 3 bases, and 5 bases stayed unmatched. The chain's CDR3 is CASSQDRGVYEQYF. Here the CDR3 DNA reads TGTGCCAGCAGCCAGGACAGGGGTGTCTACGAGCAGTACTTC.

The genes are TRBV30 and TRBJ2-3; no definite D call. Germline CDR1 is GTSNPN and CDR2 is SVGIG (reference sequence). V lost 7 bases and J lost 6, with 17 bases in between. The CDR3 loop spans 13 amino acids. In nucleotides, the CDR3 is TGTGCCTCATGCTACAGCCCTCTGGATACGCAGTATTTT. This encodes CASCYSPLDTQYF.

The rearrangement uses TRBV7-9 and TRBJ2-7, with D perhaps TRBD1 (5 bases). The CDR3 is made up of 13 amino acids. Looked up from germline, CDR1 is SEHNR and CDR2 is FQNEAQ (reference sequence). The ends were cut back, 1 base at V and 4 bases at J, with 8 bases in the middle. The CDR3 DNA follows: TGTGCCAGCAGCTTAGGGGGCCGGTACGAGCAGTACTTC. Translating gives CASSLGGRYEQYF.

This chain links TRBV6-1 with TRBJ2-5, with D perhaps TRBD1 or TRBD2 (5 bases each). The germline V gene has CDR1 MNHNS and CDR2 SASEGT. Trimming left V 4 bases short and J 0 bases short, with 18 bases between. The CDR3 has 17 residues. CDR3 in DNA: TGTGCCAGCAGTGTCAACCGAGGGACGGGACACCAAGAGACCCAGTACTTC. As protein: CASSVNRGTGHQETQYF.

This clonotype was detected a few times. The genes are TRBV29-1 and TRBJ2-2, with TRBD1 matching over 8 bases. The junction had 4 bases not matched to a gene; V was cut back by 7 bases and J by 0 bases. CDR1 and CDR2 (germline): SQVTM, ANQGSEA. The CDR3 consists of 14 residues. CDR3 amino acids: CSGQGAANTGELFF. CDR3 DNA sequence: TGCAGCGGTCAGGGGGCCGCGAACACCGGGGAGCTGTTTTTT.

This rearrangement joins TRBV5-1 to TRBJ1-2; 8 positions match TRBD1. CDR3 length: 14 amino acids. The germline V gene has CDR1 SGHRS and CDR2 YFSETQ. V was pared by 4 bases and J by 4 bases, with 6 bases of the junction left unmatched. CDR3 protein: CASSASGGVYGYTF. CDR3 in DNA: TGCGCCAGCAGCGCCTCAGGGGGCGTCTATGGCTACACCTTC.

The chain uses TRBV10-3 and TRBJ1-2, with D possibly TRBD1 on 6 matching bases. V dropped 6 bases and J dropped 1 base, with 12 bases sitting between them. Germline values: CDR1 ENHRY, CDR2 SYGVKD. This CDR3 spans 14 amino acids. Here the CDR3 DNA reads TGTGCCATCAGCCAAGGACAGTTTAACTATGGCTACACCTTC. It translates to CAISQGQFNYGYTF.

V usage is TRBV25-1 and J usage is TRBJ1-1; D might be TRBD1 (6 bases). The length of the CDR3 is 13 residues. CDR1 MGHDK and CDR2 SYGVNS come from the germline V gene. Between the trimmed V and J ends, which lost 5 bases and 4 bases, there was a span of 11 bases. For the CDR3, the DNA is TGTGCCAGCAGTTGGAAGGGGGGCACTGAAGCTTTCTTT. It specifies CASSWKGGTEAFF. The full variable domain, with the rest looked up from reference TRBV25-1 and TRBJ1-1, is EADIYQTPRYLVIGTGKKITLECSQTMGHDKMYWYQQDPGMELHLIHYSYGVNSTEKGDLSSESTVSRIRTEHFPLTLESARPSHTSQYLCASSWKGGTEAFFGQGTRLTVV.

This rearrangement joins TRBV2 to TRBJ2-1; D gene ambiguous. Trimming pared 3 bases from V and 7 bases from J, leaving 4 bases between. Germline V gene sequence: CDR1 SNHLY, CDR2 FYNNEI. The CDR3 length is 11 residues. This CDR3 is CASSDWNEQFF. The CDR3 nucleotides are TGTGCCAGCAGTGATTGGAATGAGCAGTTCTTC.

The genes are TRBV24-1 and TRBJ2-1; 7 nucleotides line up with TRBD2. The V gene end was trimmed by 3 bases and the J gene end by 0 bases; junction bases not matched to a gene: 4. The CDR3 is 16 amino acids. The V gene's germline CDR1 is KGHDR and CDR2 SFDVKD. The CDR3 sequence: CATSDIQRGSYNEQFF. The CDR3 nucleotides read TGTGCCACCAGTGATATCCAGCGGGGCTCCTACAATGAGCAGTTCTTC.